Included here is one TCR beta chain sequence, with context. Its target is not known. The sample belongs to a study of CD8 T cells in Susac syndrome. A quantity of about 0.45 to 1 ug RNA underwent reverse transcription using random hexamers. TCR beta CDR3 was amplified by immunoSEQ covering 54 Vbeta and 13 Jbeta. A single record per CDR3 protein comes from TCRdb applying MiXCR to the immunoSEQ multiplex PCR reads. The sample consists of about 120,000 distinct CDR3 sequences, 85% to 95% of them appearing once. Overall study findings and caveats: It was acknowledged in the study that the number of individuals who were included in its TCR sequencing and HLA analysis was relatively small.

Bulk CD8+ and CD4+ cells came from magnetic negative isolation; CD8+ TEMRA by FACS. Sequences were obtained from CD4+ T cells from PBMCs. The origin of this receptor is a human donor with multiple sclerosis.

CDR3 loop: CASSLAGPGNTIYF. The CDR3, as DNA: TGTGCCAGCAGCTTAGCGGGGCCTGGAAACACCATATATTTT. This chain joins TRBV7-2 and TRBJ1-3; possibly TRBD1 for D (5 bases). Trimming removed 0 bases from V and 2 bases from J, with 5 bases in between. Germline CDR1 and CDR2: SGHTA and FQGNSA. CDR3 length: 14 residues.